The 11 T cell receptor beta chains listed next were all sequenced from one sample in a study of blood T cell repertoires in COVID-19. Libraries were prepared by immunoSEQ multiplex PCR; TCRdb keeps only in-frame clonotypes and omits some of them. The sample lists about 250,000 clones, around four fifths occurring once. The sample consisted of peripheral blood. The source is a woman aged 70-85 years with acute or convalescent COVID-19.

The rearrangement links TRBV11-3 to TRBJ2-3, with 9 bases identical to TRBD1. Trimming at V came to 1 base and at J to 6 bases, leaving 8 bases not matched to a gene. Germline loops: CDR1 SGHNT, CDR2 YENEEA. This CDR3 contains 16 residues. The CDR3: CASSLVTGGSSDTQYF. CDR3 DNA: TGTGCCAGCAGCTTAGTTACAGGGGGCTCGTCGGATACGCAGTATTTT.

The chain recombines TRBV30 with TRBJ1-1; D uncertain. This CDR3 is 13 amino acids long. CDR1 and CDR2 (germline): GTSNPN, SVGIG (reference sequence). V was clipped by 4 bases and J by 3 bases, with 12 bases between them. The CDR3 nucleotides are TGTGCCTGGATGAGGATTCTGTACACTGAAGCTTTCTTT. Amino acids: CAWMRILYTEAFF.

The V call is TRBV29-1, the J call TRBJ1-5; 9 nucleotides align to TRBD1. The germline V gene encodes CDR1 SQVTM and CDR2 ANQGSEA. The CDR3 has 15 amino acids. V was pared by 6 bases and J by 0 bases, with 6 bases of the junction left unmatched. The DNA of the CDR3 is TGCAGCGTATCCACAGGGGGCCTTAGCAATCAGCCCCAGCATTTT. Translation gives CSVSTGGLSNQPQHF.

A remark on this clone: Other DNA sequences of this sample code for an identical CDR3. The chain is built from TRBV18 and TRBJ1-2; unclear D gene. From germline, CDR1 is KGHSH and CDR2 LQKENI. V lost 2 bases and J lost 3, with 10 bases in between. The length of the CDR3 is 14 residues. This chain's CDR3 is CASSPREEDYGYTF. In nucleotides, the CDR3 is TGTGCCAGCTCACCAAGGGAGGAGGACTATGGCTACACCTTC.

This chain connects TRBV19 to TRBJ1-2, with TRBD1 matching 8 bases. V dropped 6 bases and J dropped 7; count of bases not matched to a gene: 7. Germline V CDR1 and CDR2: LNHDA, SQIVND (reference sequence). The CDR3 is 13 residues long. The CDR3 protein is CASRTGATSGYTF. CDR3 DNA: TGTGCCAGTAGGACAGGGGCGACAAGTGGCTACACCTTC.

The rearrangement links TRBV4-3 to TRBJ2-7; 8 nucleotides align to TRBD2. CDR1 LGHNA and CDR2 YSLEER come from the germline V gene. V was clipped by 1 base and J by 6 bases; unmatched bases: 8. This CDR3 has 15 residues. The CDR3 sequence is CASSQVLGGGFEQYF. The CDR3 DNA follows: TGCGCCAGCAGCCAAGTTCTCGGGGGGGGCTTCGAGCAGTACTTC.

This clone was seen a few times. The chain couples TRBV5-1 to TRBJ2-2; the match to TRBD1 covers 8 bases. The CDR3 runs 16 residues. V gave up 6 bases and J gave up 0 bases; unmatched junction bases: 7. Per the germline V gene, CDR1 is SGHRS and CDR2 is YFSETQ. CDR3 sequence (DNA): TGCGCCAGCATCCGTACAGGGGGTGCGAACACCGGGGAGCTGTTTTTT. Protein product: CASIRTGGANTGELFF. Full variable domain (missing parts from reference TRBV5-1 and TRBJ2-2): KAGVTQTPRYLIKTRGQQVTLSCSPISGHRSVSWYQQTPGQGLQFLFEYFSETQRNKGNFPGRFSGRQFSNSRSEMNVSTLELGDSALYLCASIRTGGANTGELFFGEGSRLTVL.

V gene TRBV7-2 combines with J gene TRBJ1-2; possibly TRBD1 for D (5 bases). The CDR3 contains 15 residues. In germline, CDR1 is SGHTA, CDR2 FQGNSA. V shed 0 bases and J shed 4 bases, with 12 bases lying between them. The CDR3 DNA reads TGTGCCAGCAGCTTAGCGGGGGGACGGAGCTATGGCTACACCTTC. As protein: CASSLAGGRSYGYTF.

The chain employs TRBV6-2 or TRBV6-3 and TRBJ1-1; 7 nucleotides line up with TRBD1. The V and J ends lost 6 bases and 5 bases, in that order; junction bases with no gene match: 6. This CDR3 has 13 amino acids. From germline, CDR1 is MNHEY and CDR2 SVGEGT. The DNA of the CDR3 is TGTGCCAGCAGCCGCGCAGGGGGAACTGAAGCTTTCTTT. As protein: CASSRAGGTEAFF.

The gene calls are TRBV7-2 and TRBJ1-5; D uncertain. The CDR3 is 14 amino acids. CDR1 is SGHTA, CDR2 FQGNSA, per germline. With 2 bases removed from V and 1 base from J, the gap between germline ends came to 6 bases. CDR3 sequence: CASSLFGSNQPQHF. The CDR3 nucleotides are TGTGCCAGCAGCTTATTCGGGAGCAATCAGCCCCAGCATTTT.

The J gene is TRBJ1-2, the V gene TRBV20-1; D remains ambiguous. The CDR3 is 10 residues long. The V and J ends lost 6 bases and 0 bases respectively, with 2 bases between them. CDR1 is DFQATT and CDR2 is SNEGSKA in the germline V gene (reference sequence). CDR3: CSAANYGYTF. The CDR3, as DNA: TGCAGTGCCGCTAACTATGGCTACACCTTC.